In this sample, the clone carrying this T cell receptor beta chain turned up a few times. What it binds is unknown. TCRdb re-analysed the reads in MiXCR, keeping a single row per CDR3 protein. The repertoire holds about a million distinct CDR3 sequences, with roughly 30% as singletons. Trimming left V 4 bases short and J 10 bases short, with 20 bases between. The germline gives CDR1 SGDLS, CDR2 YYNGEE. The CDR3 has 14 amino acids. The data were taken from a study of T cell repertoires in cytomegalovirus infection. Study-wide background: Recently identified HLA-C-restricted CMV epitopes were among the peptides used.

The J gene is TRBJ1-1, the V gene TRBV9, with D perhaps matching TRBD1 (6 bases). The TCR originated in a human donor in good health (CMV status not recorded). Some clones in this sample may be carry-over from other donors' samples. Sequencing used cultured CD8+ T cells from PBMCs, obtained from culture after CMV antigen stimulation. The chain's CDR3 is CASSPWDTPRGAFF. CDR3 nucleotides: TGTGCCAGCAGCCCCTGGGACACCCCTCGGGGAGCTTTCTTT.